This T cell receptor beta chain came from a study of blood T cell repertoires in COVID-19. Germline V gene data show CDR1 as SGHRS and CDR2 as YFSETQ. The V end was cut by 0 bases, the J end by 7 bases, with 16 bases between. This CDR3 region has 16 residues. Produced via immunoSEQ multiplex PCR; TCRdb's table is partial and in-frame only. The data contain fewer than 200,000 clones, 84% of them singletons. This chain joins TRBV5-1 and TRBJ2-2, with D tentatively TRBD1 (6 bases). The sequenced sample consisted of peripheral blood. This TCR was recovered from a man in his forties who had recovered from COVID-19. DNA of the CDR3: TGCGCCAGCAGCTTGGGCGACAGGCTAGATGTCGGGGAGCTGTTTTTT. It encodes CASSLGDRLDVGELFF.